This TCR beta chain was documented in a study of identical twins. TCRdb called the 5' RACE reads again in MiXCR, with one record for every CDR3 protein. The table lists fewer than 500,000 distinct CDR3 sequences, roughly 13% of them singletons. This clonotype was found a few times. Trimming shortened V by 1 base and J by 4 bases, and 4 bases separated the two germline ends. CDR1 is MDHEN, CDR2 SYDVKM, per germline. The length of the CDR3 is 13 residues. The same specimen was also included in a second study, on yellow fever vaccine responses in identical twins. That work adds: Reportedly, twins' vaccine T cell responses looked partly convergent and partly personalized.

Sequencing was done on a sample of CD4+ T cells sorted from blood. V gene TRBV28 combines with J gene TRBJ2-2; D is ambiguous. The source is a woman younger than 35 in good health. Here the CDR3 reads CASSLFGTGELFF. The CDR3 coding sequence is TGTGCCAGCAGTTTATTCGGCACCGGGGAGCTGTTTTTT.